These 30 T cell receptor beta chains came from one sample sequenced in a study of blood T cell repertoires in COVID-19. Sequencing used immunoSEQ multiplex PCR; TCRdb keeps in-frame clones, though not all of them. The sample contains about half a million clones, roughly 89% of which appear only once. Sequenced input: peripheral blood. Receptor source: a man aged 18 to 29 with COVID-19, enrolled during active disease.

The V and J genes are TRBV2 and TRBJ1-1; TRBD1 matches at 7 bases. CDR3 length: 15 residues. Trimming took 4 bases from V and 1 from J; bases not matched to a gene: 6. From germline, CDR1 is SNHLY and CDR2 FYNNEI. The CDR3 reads CASSVKTGPNTEAFF. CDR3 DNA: TGTGCCAGCAGTGTCAAGACAGGGCCGAACACTGAAGCTTTCTTT.

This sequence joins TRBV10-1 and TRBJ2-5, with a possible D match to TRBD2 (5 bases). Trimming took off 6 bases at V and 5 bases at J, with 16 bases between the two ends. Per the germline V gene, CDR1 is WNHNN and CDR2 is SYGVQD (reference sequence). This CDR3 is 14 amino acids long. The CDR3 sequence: CASSDRVGDETQYF. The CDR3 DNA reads TGCGCCAGCAGCGACCGAGTCGGGGATGAGACCCAGTACTTC.

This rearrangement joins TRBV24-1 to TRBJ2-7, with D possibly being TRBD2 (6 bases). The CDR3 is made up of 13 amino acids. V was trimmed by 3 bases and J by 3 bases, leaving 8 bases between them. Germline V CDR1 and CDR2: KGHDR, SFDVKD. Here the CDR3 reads CATSDAGRYEQYF. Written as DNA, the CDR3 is TGTGCCACCAGTGATGCGGGACGCTACGAGCAGTACTTC.

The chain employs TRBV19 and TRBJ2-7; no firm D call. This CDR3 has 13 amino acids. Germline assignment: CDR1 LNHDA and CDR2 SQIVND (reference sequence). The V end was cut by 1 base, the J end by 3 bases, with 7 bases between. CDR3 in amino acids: CASSIVPGYEQYF. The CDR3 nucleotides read TGTGCCAGTAGTATAGTACCGGGCTACGAGCAGTACTTC. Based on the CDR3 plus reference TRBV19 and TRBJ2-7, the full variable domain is DGGITQSPKYLFRKEGQNVTLSCEQNLNHDAMYWYRQDPGQGLRLIYYSQIVNDFQKGDIAEGYSVSREKKESFPLTVTSAQKNPTAFYLCASSIVPGYEQYFGPGTRLTVT.

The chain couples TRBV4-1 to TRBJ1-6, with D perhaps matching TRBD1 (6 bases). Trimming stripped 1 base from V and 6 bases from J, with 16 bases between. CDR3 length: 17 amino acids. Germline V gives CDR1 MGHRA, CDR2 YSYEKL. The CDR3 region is CASSQGLQGRANSPLHF. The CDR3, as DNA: TGCGCCAGCAGCCAAGGTCTACAGGGAAGAGCTAATTCACCCCTCCACTTT.

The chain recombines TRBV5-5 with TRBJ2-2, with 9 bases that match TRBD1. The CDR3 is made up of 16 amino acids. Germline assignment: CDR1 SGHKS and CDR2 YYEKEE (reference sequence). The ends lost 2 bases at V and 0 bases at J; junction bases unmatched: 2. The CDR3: CASSFHRGPNTGELFF. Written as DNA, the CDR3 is TGTGCCAGCAGCTTCCACAGGGGGCCGAACACCGGGGAGCTGTTTTTT.

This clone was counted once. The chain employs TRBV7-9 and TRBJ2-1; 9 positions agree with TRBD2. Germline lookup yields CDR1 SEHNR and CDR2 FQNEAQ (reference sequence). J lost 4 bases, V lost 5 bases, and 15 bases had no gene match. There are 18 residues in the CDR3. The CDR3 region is CASSLSFLSGSGYNEQFF. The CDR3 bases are TGTGCCAGCAGCCTCTCCTTCCTTAGCGGGAGCGGGTACAATGAGCAGTTCTTC.

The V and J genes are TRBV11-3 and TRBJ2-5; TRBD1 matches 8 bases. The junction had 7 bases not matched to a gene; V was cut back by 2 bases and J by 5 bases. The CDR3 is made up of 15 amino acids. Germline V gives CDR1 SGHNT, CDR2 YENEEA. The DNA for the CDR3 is TGTGCCAGCAGCTTATTCCGGACAGGGAAGGAGACCCAGTACTTC. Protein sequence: CASSLFRTGKETQYF.

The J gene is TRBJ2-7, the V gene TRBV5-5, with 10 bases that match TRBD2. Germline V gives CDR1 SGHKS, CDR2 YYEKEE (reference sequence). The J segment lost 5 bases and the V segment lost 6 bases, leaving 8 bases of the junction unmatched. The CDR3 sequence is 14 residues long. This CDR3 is CASTFASGSHEQYF. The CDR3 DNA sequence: TGTGCCAGCACCTTTGCTAGCGGGAGCCACGAGCAGTACTTC.

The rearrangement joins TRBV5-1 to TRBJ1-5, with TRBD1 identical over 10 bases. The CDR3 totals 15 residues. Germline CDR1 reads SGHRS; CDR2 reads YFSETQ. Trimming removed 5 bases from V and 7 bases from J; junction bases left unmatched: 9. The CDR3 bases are TGCGCCAGCAGTTACGACGGACAGGGGGAACAGCCCCAGCATTTT. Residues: CASSYDGQGEQPQHF.

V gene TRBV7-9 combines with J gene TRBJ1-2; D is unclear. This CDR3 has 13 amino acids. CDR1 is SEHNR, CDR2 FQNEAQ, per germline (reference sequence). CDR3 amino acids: CALLVVTNYGYTF. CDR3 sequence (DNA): TGTGCTCTTCTAGTGGTGACTAACTATGGCTACACCTTC.

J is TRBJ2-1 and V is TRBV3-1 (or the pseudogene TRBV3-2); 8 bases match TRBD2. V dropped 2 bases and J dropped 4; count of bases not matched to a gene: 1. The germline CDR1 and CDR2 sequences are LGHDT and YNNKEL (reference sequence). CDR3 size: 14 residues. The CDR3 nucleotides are TGTGCCAGCAGCCAATTAGCGGGGTACAATGAGCAGTTCTTC. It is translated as CASSQLAGYNEQFF.

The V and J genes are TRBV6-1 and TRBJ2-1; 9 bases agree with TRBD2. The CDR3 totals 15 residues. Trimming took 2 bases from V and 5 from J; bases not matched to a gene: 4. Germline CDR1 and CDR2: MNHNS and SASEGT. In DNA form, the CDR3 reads TGTGCCAGCAGTGAATATAGCGGGGGTAACAATGAGCAGTTCTTC. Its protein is CASSEYSGGNNEQFF.

CDR3: CASSFSGQGTYEQYF. DNA for the CDR3: TGTGCCAGTAGTTTCTCCGGACAGGGGACCTACGAGCAGTACTTC. The V gene is TRBV19, the J gene TRBJ2-7, with 9 bases aligning to TRBD1. The CDR3 covers 15 residues. The V and J ends lost 5 bases and 2 bases, in that order; junction bases with no gene match: 7. Germline CDR1 reads LNHDA; CDR2 reads SQIVND (reference sequence).

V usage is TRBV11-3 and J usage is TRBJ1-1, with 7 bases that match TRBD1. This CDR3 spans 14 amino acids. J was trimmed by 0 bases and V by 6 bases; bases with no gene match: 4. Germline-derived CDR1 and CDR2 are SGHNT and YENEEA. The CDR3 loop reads CASSKGQMNTEAFF. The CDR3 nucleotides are TGTGCCAGCAGTAAGGGACAGATGAACACTGAAGCTTTCTTT.

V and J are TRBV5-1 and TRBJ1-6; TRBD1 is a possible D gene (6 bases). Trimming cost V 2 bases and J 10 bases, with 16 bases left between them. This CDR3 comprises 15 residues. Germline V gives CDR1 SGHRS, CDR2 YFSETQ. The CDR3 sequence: CASSFRGPRGSPLHF. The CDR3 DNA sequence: TGCGCCAGCAGCTTCAGGGGCCCCCGTGGATCACCCCTCCACTTT.

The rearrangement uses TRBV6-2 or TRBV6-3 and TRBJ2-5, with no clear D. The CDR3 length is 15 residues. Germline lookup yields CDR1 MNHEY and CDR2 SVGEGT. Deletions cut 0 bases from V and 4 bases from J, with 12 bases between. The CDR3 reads CASSYSGLAVETQYF. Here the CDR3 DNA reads TGTGCCAGCAGTTACTCAGGATTAGCCGTAGAGACCCAGTACTTC.

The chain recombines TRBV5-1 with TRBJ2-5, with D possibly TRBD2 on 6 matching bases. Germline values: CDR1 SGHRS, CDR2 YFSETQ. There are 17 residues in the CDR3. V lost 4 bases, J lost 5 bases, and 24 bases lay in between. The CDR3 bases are TGCGCCAGCAGCCCCTGGAGTGGGCGGGGCGCAGGGGAGACCCAGTACTTC. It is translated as CASSPWSGRGAGETQYF.

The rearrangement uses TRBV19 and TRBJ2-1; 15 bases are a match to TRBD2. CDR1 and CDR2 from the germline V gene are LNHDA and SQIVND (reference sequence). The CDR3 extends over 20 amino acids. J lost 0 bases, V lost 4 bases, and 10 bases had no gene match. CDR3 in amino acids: CASSTPGLAGGLTSYNEQFF. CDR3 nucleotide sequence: TGTGCCAGTAGTACACCGGGACTAGCGGGGGGACTCACCTCCTACAATGAGCAGTTCTTC. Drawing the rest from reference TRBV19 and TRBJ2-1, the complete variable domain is DGGITQSPKYLFRKEGQNVTLSCEQNLNHDAMYWYRQDPGQGLRLIYYSQIVNDFQKGDIAEGYSVSREKKESFPLTVTSAQKNPTAFYLCASSTPGLAGGLTSYNEQFFGPGTRLTVL.

The CDR3 DNA is TGCAGTGGTGGGGCCAATGAGCAGTTCTTC. This translates into CSGGANEQFF. J is TRBJ2-1 and V is TRBV20-1; a possible D gene is TRBD1 (5 bases). The length of the CDR3 is 10 residues. Germline CDR1 is DFQATT and CDR2 is SNEGSKA (reference sequence). Trimming cost V 7 bases and J 6 bases, with 7 bases left between them.

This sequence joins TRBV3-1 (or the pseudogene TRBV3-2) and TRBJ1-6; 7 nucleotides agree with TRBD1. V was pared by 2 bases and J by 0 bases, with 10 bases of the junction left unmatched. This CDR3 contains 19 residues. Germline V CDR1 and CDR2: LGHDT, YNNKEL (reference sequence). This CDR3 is CASSQKGGARASYNSPLHF. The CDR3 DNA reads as TGTGCCAGCAGCCAAAAAGGGGGCGCAAGGGCCTCCTATAATTCACCCCTCCACTTT.

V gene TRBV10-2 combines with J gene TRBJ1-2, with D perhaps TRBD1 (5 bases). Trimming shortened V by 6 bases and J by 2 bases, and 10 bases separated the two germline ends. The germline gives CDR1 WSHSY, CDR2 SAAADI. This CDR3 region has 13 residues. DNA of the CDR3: TGCGCCAGCAGCTCAGACAGAAACTATGGCTACACCTTC. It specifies CASSSDRNYGYTF.

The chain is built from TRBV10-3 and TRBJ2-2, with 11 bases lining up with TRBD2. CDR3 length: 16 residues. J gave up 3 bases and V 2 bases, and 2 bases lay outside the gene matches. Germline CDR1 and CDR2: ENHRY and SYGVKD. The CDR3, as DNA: TGTGCCATCAGTGAGATAGCGGGGGGGGACACCGGGGAGCTGTTTTTT. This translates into CAISEIAGGDTGELFF.

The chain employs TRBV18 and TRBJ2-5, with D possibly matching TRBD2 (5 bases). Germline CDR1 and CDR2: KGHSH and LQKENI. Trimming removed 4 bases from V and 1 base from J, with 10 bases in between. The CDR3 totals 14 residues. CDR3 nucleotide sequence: TGTGCCAGCTCACTAGGACTTGCCCAAGAGACCCAGTACTTC. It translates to CASSLGLAQETQYF.

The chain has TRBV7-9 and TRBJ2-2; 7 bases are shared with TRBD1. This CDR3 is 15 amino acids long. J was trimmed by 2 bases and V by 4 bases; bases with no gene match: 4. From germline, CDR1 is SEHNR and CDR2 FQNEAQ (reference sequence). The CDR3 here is CASSYGTDNTGELFF. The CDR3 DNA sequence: TGTGCCAGCAGCTACGGGACAGACAACACCGGGGAGCTGTTTTTT.

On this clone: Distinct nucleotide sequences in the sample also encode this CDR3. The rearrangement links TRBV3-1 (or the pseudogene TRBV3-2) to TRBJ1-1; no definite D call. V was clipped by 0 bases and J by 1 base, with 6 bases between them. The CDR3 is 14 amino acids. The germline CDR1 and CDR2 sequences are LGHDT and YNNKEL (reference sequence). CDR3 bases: TGTGCCAGCAGCCAAGATGGCGGGAACACTGAAGCTTTCTTT. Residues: CASSQDGGNTEAFF.

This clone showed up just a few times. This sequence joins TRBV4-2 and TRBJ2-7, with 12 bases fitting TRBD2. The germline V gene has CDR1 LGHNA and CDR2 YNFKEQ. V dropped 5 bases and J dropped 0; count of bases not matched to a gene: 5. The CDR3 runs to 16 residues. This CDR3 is CASSKRTSGDSYEQYF. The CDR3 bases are TGTGCCAGCAGCAAAAGGACTAGCGGGGACTCCTACGAGCAGTACTTC.

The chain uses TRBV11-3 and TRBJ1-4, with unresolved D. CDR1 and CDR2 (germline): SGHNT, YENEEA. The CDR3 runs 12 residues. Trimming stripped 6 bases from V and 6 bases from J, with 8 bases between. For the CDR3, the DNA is TGTGCCAGCAGGGGTCTAGATGAAAAACTGTTTTTT. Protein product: CASRGLDEKLFF.

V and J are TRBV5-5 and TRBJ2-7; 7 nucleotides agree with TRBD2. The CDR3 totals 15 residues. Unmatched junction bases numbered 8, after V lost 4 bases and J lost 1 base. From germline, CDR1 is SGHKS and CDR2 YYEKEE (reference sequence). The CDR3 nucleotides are TGTGCCAGCAGCCTCGTCGGGGGGTTTTCCTACGAGCAGTACTTC. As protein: CASSLVGGFSYEQYF.

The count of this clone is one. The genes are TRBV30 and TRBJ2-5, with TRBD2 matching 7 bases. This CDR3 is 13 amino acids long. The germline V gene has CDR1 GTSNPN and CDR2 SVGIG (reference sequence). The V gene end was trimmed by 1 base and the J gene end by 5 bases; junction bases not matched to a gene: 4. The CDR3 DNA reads TGTGCCTGGAGTGGGGGAGGGATGGAGACCCAGTACTTC. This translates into CAWSGGGMETQYF. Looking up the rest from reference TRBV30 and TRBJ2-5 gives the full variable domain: SQTIHQWPATLVQPVGSPLSLECTVEGTSNPNLYWYRQAAGRGLQLLFYSVGIGQISSEVPQNLSASRPQDRQFILSSKKLLLSDSGFYLCAWSGGGMETQYFGPGTRLLVL.